The sequence of this TCR beta chain was determined in a study of graft-versus-host responses after intestinal transplantation. The data were produced by immunoSEQ multiplex PCR, yet TCRdb's version contains in-frame clones alone and is incomplete. The top ten clones hold over 8% of a sample with about 19,000 clones, approximately 86% of them seen once. V lost 5 bases to trimming and J lost 7 bases; unmatched junction nucleotides: 11. This CDR3 has 14 amino acids. CDR1 SGHAT and CDR2 FQNNGV come from the germline V gene. Source: PBMCs, taken about 240 days after intestinal transplant. The clonotype was recovered from a human patient who received an intestinal transplant, so some T cells may come from the graft donor. The chain uses TRBV11-2 and TRBJ2-7; 7 bases line up with TRBD1. This chain's CDR3 is CASSTTGQPLEQYF. In DNA form, the CDR3 reads TGTGCCAGCAGCACTACGGGACAGCCTTTGGAGCAGTACTTC.